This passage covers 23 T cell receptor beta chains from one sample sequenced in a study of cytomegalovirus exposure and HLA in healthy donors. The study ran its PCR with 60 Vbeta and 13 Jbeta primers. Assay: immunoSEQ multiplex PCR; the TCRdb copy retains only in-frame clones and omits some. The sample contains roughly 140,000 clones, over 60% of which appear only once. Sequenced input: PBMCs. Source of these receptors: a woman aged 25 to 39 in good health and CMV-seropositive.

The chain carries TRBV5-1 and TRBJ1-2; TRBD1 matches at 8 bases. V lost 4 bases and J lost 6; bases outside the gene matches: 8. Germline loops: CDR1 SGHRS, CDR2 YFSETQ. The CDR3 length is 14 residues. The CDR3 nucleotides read TGCGCCAGCAGCGTGGACAGGGTTTCACATGGCTACACCTTC. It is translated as CASSVDRVSHGYTF. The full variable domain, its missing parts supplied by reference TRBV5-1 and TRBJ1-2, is KAGVTQTPRYLIKTRGQQVTLSCSPISGHRSVSWYQQTPGQGLQFLFEYFSETQRNKGNFPGRFSGRQFSNSRSEMNVSTLELGDSALYLCASSVDRVSHGYTFGSGTRLTVV.

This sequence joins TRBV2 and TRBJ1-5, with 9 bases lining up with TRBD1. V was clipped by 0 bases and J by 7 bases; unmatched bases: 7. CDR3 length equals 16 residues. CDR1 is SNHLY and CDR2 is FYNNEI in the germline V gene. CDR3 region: CASSEAGRDRDQPQHF. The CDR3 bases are TGTGCCAGCAGTGAAGCGGGTCGGGACAGGGACCAGCCCCAGCATTTT.

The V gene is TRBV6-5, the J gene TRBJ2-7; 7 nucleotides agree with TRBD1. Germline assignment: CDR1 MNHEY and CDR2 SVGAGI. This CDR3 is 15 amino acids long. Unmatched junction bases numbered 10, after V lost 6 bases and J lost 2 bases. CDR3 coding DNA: TGTGCCAGCAGCCTAAGGGGGCGCGCCCCCTACGAGCAGTACTTC. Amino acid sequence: CASSLRGRAPYEQYF.

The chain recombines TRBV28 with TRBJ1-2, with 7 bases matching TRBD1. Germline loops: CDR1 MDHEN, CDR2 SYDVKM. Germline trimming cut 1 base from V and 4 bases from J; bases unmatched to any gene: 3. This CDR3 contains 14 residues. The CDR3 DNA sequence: TGTGCCAGCAGTTTATTAGGGGGCCCCTATGGCTACACCTTC. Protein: CASSLLGGPYGYTF.

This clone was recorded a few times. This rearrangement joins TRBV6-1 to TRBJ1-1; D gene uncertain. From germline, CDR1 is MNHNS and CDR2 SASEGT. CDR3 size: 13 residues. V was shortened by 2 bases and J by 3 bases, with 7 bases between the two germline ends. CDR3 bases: TGTGCCAGCAGTGAATCCCGCGACACTGAAGCTTTCTTT. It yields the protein CASSESRDTEAFF.

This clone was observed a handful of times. For the CDR3, the DNA is TGTGCCAGCAGCTTTGAGGGACAGGGCCCTTACAATGAGCAGTTCTTC. Its protein product is CASSFEGQGPYNEQFF. This chain connects TRBV5-6 to TRBJ2-1, with 9 bases matching TRBD1. The length of the CDR3 is 16 residues. V lost 2 bases, J lost 4 bases, and 7 bases stayed unmatched. Germline loops: CDR1 SGHDT, CDR2 YYEEEE.

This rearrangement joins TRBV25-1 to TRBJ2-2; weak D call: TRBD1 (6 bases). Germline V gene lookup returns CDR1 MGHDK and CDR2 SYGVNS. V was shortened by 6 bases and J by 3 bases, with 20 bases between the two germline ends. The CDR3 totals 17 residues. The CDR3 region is CASSASRQGRYTGELFF. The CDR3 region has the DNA TGTGCCAGCAGCGCCTCTCGGCAGGGGAGATACACCGGGGAGCTGTTTTTT.

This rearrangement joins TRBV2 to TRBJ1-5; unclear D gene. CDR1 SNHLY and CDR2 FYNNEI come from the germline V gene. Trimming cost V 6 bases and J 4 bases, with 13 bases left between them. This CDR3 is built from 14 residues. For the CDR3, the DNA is TGTGCCAGCAGGCAATGGACTGATAATCAGCCCCAGCATTTT. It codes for CASRQWTDNQPQHF.

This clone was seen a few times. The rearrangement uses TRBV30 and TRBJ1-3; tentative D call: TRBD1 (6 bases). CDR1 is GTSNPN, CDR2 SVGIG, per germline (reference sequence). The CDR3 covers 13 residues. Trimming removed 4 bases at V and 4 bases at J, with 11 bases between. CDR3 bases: TGTGCCTGGAACCCAGGGGCGGGAAACACCATATATTTT. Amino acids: CAWNPGAGNTIYF.

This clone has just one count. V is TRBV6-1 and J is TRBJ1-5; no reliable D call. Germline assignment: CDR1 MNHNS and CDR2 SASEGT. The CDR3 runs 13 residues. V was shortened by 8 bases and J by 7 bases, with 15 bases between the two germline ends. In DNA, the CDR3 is TGTGCCAGCTTTGAGTCCACCCACCAGCCCCAGCATTTT. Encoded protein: CASFESTHQPQHF.

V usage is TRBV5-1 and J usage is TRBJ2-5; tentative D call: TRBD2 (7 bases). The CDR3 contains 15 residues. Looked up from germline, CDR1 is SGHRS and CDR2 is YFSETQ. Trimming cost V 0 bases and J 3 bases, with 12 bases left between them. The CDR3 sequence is CASSLAGGGKETQYF. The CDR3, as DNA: TGCGCCAGCAGCTTGGCGGGGGGCGGGAAAGAGACCCAGTACTTC. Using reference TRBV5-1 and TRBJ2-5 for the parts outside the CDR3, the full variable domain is KAGVTQTPRYLIKTRGQQVTLSCSPISGHRSVSWYQQTPGQGLQFLFEYFSETQRNKGNFPGRFSGRQFSNSRSEMNVSTLELGDSALYLCASSLAGGGKETQYFGPGTRLLVL.

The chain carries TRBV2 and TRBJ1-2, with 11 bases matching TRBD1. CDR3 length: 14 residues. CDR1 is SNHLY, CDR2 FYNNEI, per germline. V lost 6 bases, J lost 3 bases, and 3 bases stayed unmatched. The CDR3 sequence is CASRRGQGDYGYTF. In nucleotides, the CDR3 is TGTGCCAGCAGGAGGGGACAGGGGGACTATGGCTACACCTTC.

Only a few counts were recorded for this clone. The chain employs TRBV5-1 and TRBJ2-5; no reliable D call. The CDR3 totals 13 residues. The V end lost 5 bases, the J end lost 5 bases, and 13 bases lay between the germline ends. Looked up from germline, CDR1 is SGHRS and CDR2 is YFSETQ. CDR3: CASSSILSETQYF. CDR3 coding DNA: TGCGCCAGCAGTTCGATACTGAGTGAGACCCAGTACTTC.

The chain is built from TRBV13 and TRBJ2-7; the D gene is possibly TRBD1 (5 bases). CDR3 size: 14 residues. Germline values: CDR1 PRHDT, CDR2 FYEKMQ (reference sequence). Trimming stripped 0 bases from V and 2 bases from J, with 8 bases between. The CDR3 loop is CASSLGTETYEQYF. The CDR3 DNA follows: TGTGCCAGCAGCTTAGGGACAGAGACCTACGAGCAGTACTTC. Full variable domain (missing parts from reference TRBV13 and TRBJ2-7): AAGVIQSPRHLIKEKRETATLKCYPIPRHDTVYWYQQGPGQDPQFLISFYEKMQSDKGSIPDRFSAQQFSDYHSELNMSSLELGDSALYFCASSLGTETYEQYFGPGTRLTVT.

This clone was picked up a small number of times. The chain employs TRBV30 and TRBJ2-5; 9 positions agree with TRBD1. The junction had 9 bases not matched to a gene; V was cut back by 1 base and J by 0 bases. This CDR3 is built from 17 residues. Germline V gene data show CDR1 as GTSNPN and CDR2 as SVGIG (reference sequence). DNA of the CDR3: TGTGCCTGGAGTGCCCCGAGGGGGACAGGGAACCAAGAGACCCAGTACTTC. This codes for CAWSAPRGTGNQETQYF.

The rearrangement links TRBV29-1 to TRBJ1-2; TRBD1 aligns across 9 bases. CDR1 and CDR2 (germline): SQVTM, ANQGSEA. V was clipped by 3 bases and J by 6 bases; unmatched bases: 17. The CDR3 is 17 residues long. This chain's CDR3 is CSVDIIPGTGFQNGYTF. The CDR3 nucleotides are TGCAGCGTTGATATTATTCCCGGGACAGGGTTTCAAAATGGCTACACCTTC. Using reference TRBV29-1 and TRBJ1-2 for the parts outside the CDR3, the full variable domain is SAVISQKPSRDICQRGTSLTIQCQVDSQVTMMFWYRQQPGQSLTLIATANQGSEATYESGFVIDKFPISRPNLTFSTLTVSNMSPEDSSIYLCSVDIIPGTGFQNGYTFGSGTRLTVV.

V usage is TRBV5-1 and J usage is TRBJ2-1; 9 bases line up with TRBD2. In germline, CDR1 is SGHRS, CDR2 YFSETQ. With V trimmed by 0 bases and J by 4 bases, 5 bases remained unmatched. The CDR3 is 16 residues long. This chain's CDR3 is CASSLASGMPYNEQFF. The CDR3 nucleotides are TGCGCCAGCAGCTTGGCTAGCGGGATGCCTTACAATGAGCAGTTCTTC. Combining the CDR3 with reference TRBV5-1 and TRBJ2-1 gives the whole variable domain KAGVTQTPRYLIKTRGQQVTLSCSPISGHRSVSWYQQTPGQGLQFLFEYFSETQRNKGNFPGRFSGRQFSNSRSEMNVSTLELGDSALYLCASSLASGMPYNEQFFGPGTRLTVL.

This chain's CDR3 is CASKGGLGNTEAFF. The CDR3 DNA reads TGTGCCAGCAAGGGCGGGCTCGGGAACACTGAAGCTTTCTTT. The chain recombines TRBV5-5 with TRBJ1-1; D is undetermined. The germline CDR1 and CDR2 sequences are SGHKS and YYEKEE (reference sequence). This CDR3 spans 14 amino acids. Trimming took 6 bases from V and 1 from J, leaving 13 bases between them.

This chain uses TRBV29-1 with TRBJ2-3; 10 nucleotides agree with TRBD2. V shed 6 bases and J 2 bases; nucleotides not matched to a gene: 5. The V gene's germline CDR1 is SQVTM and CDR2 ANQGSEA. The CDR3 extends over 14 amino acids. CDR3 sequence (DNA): TGCAGCGTCGCTAGCGGGGGAAACACAGATACGCAGTATTTT. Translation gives CSVASGGNTDTQYF.

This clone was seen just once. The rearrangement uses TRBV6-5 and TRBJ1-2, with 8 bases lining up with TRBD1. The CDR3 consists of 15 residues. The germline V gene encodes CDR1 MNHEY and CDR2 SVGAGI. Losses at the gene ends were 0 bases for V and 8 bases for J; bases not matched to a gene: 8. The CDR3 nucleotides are TGTGCCAGCAGTTACTCGAGTACCTCAGGGGGCGGCTACACCTTC. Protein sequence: CASSYSSTSGGGYTF.

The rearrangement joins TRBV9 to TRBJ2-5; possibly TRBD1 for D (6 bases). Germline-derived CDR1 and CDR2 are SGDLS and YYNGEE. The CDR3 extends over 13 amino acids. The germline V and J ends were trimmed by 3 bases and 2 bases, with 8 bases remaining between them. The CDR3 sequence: CASSEGGQETQYF. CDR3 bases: TGTGCCAGCAGCGAAGGGGGACAAGAGACCCAGTACTTC.

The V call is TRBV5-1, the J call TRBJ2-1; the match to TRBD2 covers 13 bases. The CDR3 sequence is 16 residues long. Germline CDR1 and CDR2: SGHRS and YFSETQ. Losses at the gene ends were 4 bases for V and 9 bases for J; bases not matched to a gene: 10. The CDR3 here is CASSALLAGGMSEQFF. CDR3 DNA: TGCGCCAGCAGCGCCTTACTAGCGGGAGGGATGAGTGAGCAGTTCTTC.

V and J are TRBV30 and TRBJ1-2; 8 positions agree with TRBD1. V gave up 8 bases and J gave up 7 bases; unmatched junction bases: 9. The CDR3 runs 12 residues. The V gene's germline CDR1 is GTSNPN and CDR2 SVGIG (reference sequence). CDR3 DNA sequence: TGTGCCCGGTACAGGGGGTTGAGTGGCTACACCTTC. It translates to CARYRGLSGYTF.